This T cell receptor beta chain was found in a study of OX40 agonist ivuxolimab in advanced cancers. Study at large: Ivuxolimab, an agonistic anti-OX40 (CD134) antibody, was given to patients.

Method: immunoSEQ multiplex PCR; TCRdb's copy keeps in-frame clones and lacks some. Of about 62,000 clones listed, around nine tenths are singletons. Findings and limits, study-wide: At 0.1 to 3.0 mg/kg, clonal expansion of CD4+ and CD8+ blood T cells had occurred by week 6.

Trimming removed 6 bases from V and 7 bases from J, with 19 bases in between. The germline CDR1 and CDR2 sequences are MNHNS and SASEGT. CDR3 length: 14 residues. Details on this clone: Its cognate antigen is unknown.

The rearrangement joins TRBV6-1 to TRBJ2-7; TRBD2 is a possible D gene (6 bases). The sample in question was CD4+ or CD8+ T cells sorted from blood, obtained in a trial of the OX40 agonist ivuxolimab. This TCR was recovered from an adult with an advanced solid tumor such as melanoma, head and neck, liver or kidney cancer. CDR3 DNA sequence: TGTGCCAGCAGGGGTGGGAGGAACTCCGGAGAGCAGTACTTC. Protein product: CASRGGRNSGEQYF.